This T cell receptor (beta chain) was captured in a study of T-cell memory formation after mild COVID-19. In the study overall: Among the donors, TCR clusters were largely specific to each donor. Overall study results and limits: While clones contracting from day 15 to 85 were balanced between CD4 and CD8, later expanders leaned CD4+. Memory cells collected pre-infection included some clones that later responded, suggesting cross-reactive memory joined.

This clonotype occurred a few times. The antigen is undetermined. TCR alpha and TCR beta cDNA libraries carrying sample barcodes and UMIs came from 5'RACE with constant-segment primers. TCRdb re-analysed the 5' RACE reads in MiXCR, keeping a single row per CDR3 protein. The sample holds 300,000 to 350,000 distinct CDR3 sequences, roughly an eighth seen once. The CDR3 extends over 15 amino acids. The germline CDR1 and CDR2 sequences are ENHRY and SYGVKD. V was pared by 2 bases and J by 3 bases, with 5 bases of the junction left unmatched. The TCR originated in a man aged 18 to 29 who had mild COVID-19 (a few samples of this study predate the infection). Cell type and time point are not known. Sequencing was performed on PBMCs or a T cell subset sorted from them (not recorded which). J is TRBJ2-5 and V is TRBV10-3, with 8 bases identical to TRBD1. CDR3 nucleotides: TGTGCCATCAGTGAGCGGGGGACAGGAAAAGAGACCCAGTACTTC. Encoded protein: CAISERGTGKETQYF.